One sample yielded the 12 T cell receptor beta chains listed below, sequenced in a study of blood T cell repertoires in COVID-19. Profiled with immunoSEQ multiplex PCR; TCRdb holds only in-frame clones, not every one. The profile shows 450,000 to 500,000 clones, roughly nine tenths of them singletons. Material: PBMCs or T cells enriched from blood (not recorded which). The source of these receptors is a woman between 55 and 75 years old who had recovered from COVID-19.

Points on this clone: The junction shows a germline mismatch at one end, possibly a read error. The chain links TRBV7-7 to TRBJ2-3, with a tentative D call TRBD2 (6 bases). The germline gives CDR1 SSHAT, CDR2 FNYEAQ (reference sequence). The CDR3 length is 16 residues. DNA for the CDR3: TGTGCTAGCAGCTTAGGCCGTGGGACTAGCACAGATACGCAGTATTTT. Its protein product is CASSLGRGTSTDTQYF.

The chain links TRBV5-1 to TRBJ2-1, with a possible D match to TRBD2 (6 bases). This CDR3 region has 13 residues. Per germline, CDR1 SGHRS and CDR2 YFSETQ. V lost 7 bases to trimming and J lost 5 bases, with 13 bases between them. CDR3 coding DNA: TGCGCCAGCCGTCCCTCGGGGGACAATGAGCAGTTCTTC. It yields the protein CASRPSGDNEQFF.

The chain carries TRBV7-2 and TRBJ1-2; D not resolved. Trimming pared 4 bases from V and 8 bases from J, leaving 17 bases between. Germline assignment: CDR1 SGHTA and CDR2 FQGNSA. This CDR3 region has 14 residues. DNA of the CDR3: TGTGCCAGCAGCTCCCACGCGGCAGTGGAAGGCTACACCTTC. It is translated as CASSSHAAVEGYTF.

V usage is TRBV28 and J usage is TRBJ2-2; tentatively, D is TRBD1 (5 bases). Trimming removed 5 bases at V and 1 base at J, with 14 bases between. Germline-derived CDR1 and CDR2 are MDHEN and SYDVKM. The CDR3 sequence is 16 residues long. The CDR3 DNA is TGTGCCAGCAGTCCATTTTTTAGGGGGAACACCGGGGAGCTGTTTTTT. As protein: CASSPFFRGNTGELFF.

V is TRBV5-4 and J is TRBJ2-2, with D tentatively TRBD1 (6 bases). Germline V CDR1 and CDR2: SGHNT, YYREEE (reference sequence). This CDR3 is built from 17 residues. Between the trimmed V and J ends, which lost 6 bases and 0 bases, there was a span of 18 bases. This chain's CDR3 is CASTLGAASANTGELFF. CDR3 bases: TGTGCCAGCACCCTGGGGGCGGCGAGTGCGAACACCGGGGAGCTGTTTTTT.

The rearrangement links TRBV20-1 to TRBJ1-1, with 9 positions matching TRBD1. The V segment lost 6 bases and the J segment 11 bases; nucleotides outside the gene matches: 7. The CDR3 is 11 residues long. CDR1 is DFQATT, CDR2 SNEGSKA, per germline (reference sequence). The CDR3 DNA follows: TGCAGTGCCGTCCGGGACAGGGTCGCTTTCTTT. It translates to CSAVRDRVAFF.

The chain joins TRBV9 to TRBJ1-4; D gene ambiguous. Per germline, CDR1 SGDLS and CDR2 YYNGEE. V was pared by 4 bases and J by 8 bases, with 15 bases between. The CDR3 has 14 amino acids. The CDR3 region has the DNA TGTGCCAGCAGCCAGAGGCCCTCTAGGGAAAAACTGTTTTTT. This codes for CASSQRPSREKLFF.

The chain couples TRBV12-3 or TRBV12-4 to TRBJ1-1; D may be TRBD1 (5 bases). The V gene lost 6 bases and the J gene lost 2 bases, with 10 bases spanning the gap. The CDR3 length is 13 residues. In nucleotides, the CDR3 is TGTGCCAGCAGGATAGGGGAAAACACTGAAGCTTTCTTT. Translated, it gives CASRIGENTEAFF.

This chain joins TRBV21-1 and TRBJ2-7; the table's D call, TRBD2, has no DNA check behind it. TRBV21-1 is flagged as a pseudogene. The CDR3 has 15 residues. The CDR3 protein is CASLRGGTLSYEQYV. Here the CDR3 DNA reads TGTGCCAGCTTGCGGGGGGGTACATTGTCCTACGAGCAGTACGTC.

The J gene is TRBJ2-1, the V gene TRBV2, with 8 bases that match TRBD1. Trimming removed 4 bases from V and 15 bases from J; junction bases left unmatched: 5. This CDR3 is built from 11 residues. Germline values: CDR1 SNHLY, CDR2 FYNNEI. DNA for the CDR3: TGTGCCAGCAGTGTGGACAGGGCCCTGTTCTTC. Its translation: CASSVDRALFF. Using reference TRBV2 and TRBJ2-1 for the parts outside the CDR3, the full variable domain is EPEVTQTPSHQVTQMGQEVILRCVPISNHLYFYWYRQILGQKVEFLVSFYNNEISEKSEIFDDQFSVERPDGSNFTLKIRSTKLEDSAMYFCASSVDRALFFGPGTRLTVL.

The V and J genes are TRBV11-2 and TRBJ1-6; tentative D call: TRBD1 (5 bases). This CDR3 is 14 amino acids long. Germline CDR1 is SGHAT and CDR2 is FQNNGV. Trimming left V 3 bases short and J 7 bases short, with 10 bases between. DNA of the CDR3: TGTGCCAGCAGCTTTGGGACTCCGAATTCACCCCTCCACTTT. It codes for CASSFGTPNSPLHF.

This clone was seen just once. The V call is TRBV5-1, the J call TRBJ2-3; 7 nucleotides match TRBD2. V lost 4 bases and J lost 0; bases outside the gene matches: 2. The CDR3 is 14 amino acids. Germline V gives CDR1 SGHRS, CDR2 YFSETQ. CDR3 sequence: CASSGTTSTDTQYF. In nucleotides, the CDR3 is TGCGCCAGCAGCGGGACTACCAGCACAGATACGCAGTATTTT.